A selection of T cell receptor beta chains follows, all from one sample in a study of blood T cell repertoires in COVID-19. The data were produced by immunoSEQ multiplex PCR, yet TCRdb's version contains in-frame clones alone and is incomplete. The sample has just under 150,000 clones, 87% seen once. Sequencing was done on a sample of peripheral blood. These receptor sequences come from a woman in her 50s with acute or convalescent COVID-19. Both conserved end residues are part of each CDR3. A D gene is named only where the DNA matches it firmly. Not every row has a clone size; where given, it reads once, few, many or a size class.

CDR3 DNA	CDR3 protein	CDR3 length	J gene	V gene	D gene	clone size
TGTGCCTGGAGTCCAAACAGAAATTCACCCCTCCACTTT	CAWSPNRNSPLHF	13	TRBJ1-6	TRBV30	-	-
TGTGCCAGCAGTTTATTGACAGCGGGGGGGAGGGAGCAGTACTTC	CASSLLTAGGREQYF	15	TRBJ2-7	TRBV28	TRBD2	-
TGTGCCAGTACCTCCGGGACAGGTCGTGGCTATGGCTACACCTTC	CASTSGTGRGYGYTF	15	TRBJ1-2	TRBV19	TRBD1	-
TGTGCCAGCAGCACCGGGACAGCCCTTGGTAATGAAAAACTGTTTTTT	CASSTGTALGNEKLFF	16	TRBJ1-4	TRBV7-9	TRBD1	few
TGTGCCAGCAGCTCCGGGACTAGCGGCACAGATACGCAGTATTTT	CASSSGTSGTDTQYF	15	TRBJ2-3	TRBV7-9	TRBD2	-
TGTGCCAGCAGCTTCTCAGGAGGCAACTATGGCTACACCTTC	CASSFSGGNYGYTF	14	TRBJ1-2	TRBV7-2	-	-
TGTGCCTGGCGGACTCCGAACACTGAAGCTTTCTTT	CAWRTPNTEAFF	12	TRBJ1-1	TRBV30	-	-
TGTGCCAGCAGCCCGGTGGGACGACAGGATTCACCCCTCCACTTT	CASSPVGRQDSPLHF	15	TRBJ1-6	TRBV5-6	-	once
TGTGCCTGGAGTGTACTCGGTCAAACCGGGGAGCTGTTTTTT	CAWSVLGQTGELFF	14	TRBJ2-2	TRBV30	-	-
TGCGCCAGCAGCCCGGGGACATCTGGAGGCTATGGCTACACCTTC	CASSPGTSGGYGYTF	15	TRBJ1-2	TRBV4-1	-	-
TGTGCCAGCAGCTTGAGGGCAGGGGGGAACTACGAGCAGTACTTC	CASSLRAGGNYEQYF	15	TRBJ2-7	TRBV5-4	-	-
TGTGCCAGCAGTGTAGCCCCGGGTCCCGAGGATGGCTACACCTTC	CASSVAPGPEDGYTF	15	TRBJ1-2	TRBV6-1	-	-
TGTGCCAGCAGAAACGGACAGTTTAGCTCCTACGAGCAGTACTTC	CASRNGQFSSYEQYF	15	TRBJ2-7	TRBV6-5	-	-
TGTGCCAGCAGCTCTGGACAGGAAGGCTACACCTTC	CASSSGQEGYTF	12	TRBJ1-2	TRBV5-4	TRBD1	-
TGTGCCACCAGTGTCCCGGGACTAGCGGGAATTAACAATGAGCAGTTCTTC	CATSVPGLAGINNEQFF	17	TRBJ2-1	TRBV24-1	TRBD2	-
TGTGCCAGCAGCCAAGCGGGTCGGGGGAAGATCGCAGATACGCAGTATTTT	CASSQAGRGKIADTQYF	17	TRBJ2-3	TRBV3-1/TRBV3-2	-	-
TGTGCCAGCAGCTTACAGGGGGGAAGGGAGGGCTACACCTTC	CASSLQGGREGYTF	14	TRBJ1-2	TRBV11-2	TRBD1	-
TGCGCCAGCCATCGGGTCCCTTACGAGCAGTACTTC	CASHRVPYEQYF	12	TRBJ2-7	TRBV5-1	-	-
TGTGCCAGCAGCAGAAGACTAGCGGGGGGTTCCTACAATGAGCAGTTCTTC	CASSRRLAGGSYNEQFF	17	TRBJ2-1	TRBV7-9	TRBD2	few
TGTGCCAGCATAAAGCTATCCTACGAGCAGTACTTC	CASIKLSYEQYF	12	TRBJ2-7	TRBV2	-	-
TGCGCCAGCTCTGAGGCTAGTACCTACGAGCAGTACTTC	CASSEASTYEQYF	13	TRBJ2-7	TRBV5-1	-	-
TGTGCCAGCAGCCTCAGACAGGGGTCCGATACGCAGTATTTT	CASSLRQGSDTQYF	14	TRBJ2-3	TRBV3-1/TRBV3-2	TRBD1	-
TGCAGCGTTCATTCCGGGACAGGGGGCCATGAGCAGTTCTTC	CSVHSGTGGHEQFF	14	TRBJ2-1	TRBV29-1	TRBD1	-
TGTGCCAGCAGGCTCCGGGGTTACGAAAAACTGTTTTTT	CASRLRGYEKLFF	13	TRBJ1-4	TRBV7-3	-	-
TGTGCCAGTAGTATTGCCCCGGGACATTACTGGGAGGGCTACACCTTC	CASSIAPGHYWEGYTF	16	TRBJ1-2	TRBV19	-	-
TGCGCCAGCAGCCCCTCGGGGTCGGATCATGGGGGCTACACCTTC	CASSPSGSDHGGYTF	15	TRBJ1-2	TRBV5-1	-	-
TGTGCCAGCAGCCAAGGACTAGCGGGGTTGAGCTCCTACAATGAGCAGTTCTTC	CASSQGLAGLSSYNEQFF	18	TRBJ2-1	TRBV27	TRBD2	-
TGCGCCAGCAGCCCTGGCGGTAGCGGGAACTACAATGAGCAGTTCTTC	CASSPGGSGNYNEQFF	16	TRBJ2-1	TRBV5-1	TRBD2	-